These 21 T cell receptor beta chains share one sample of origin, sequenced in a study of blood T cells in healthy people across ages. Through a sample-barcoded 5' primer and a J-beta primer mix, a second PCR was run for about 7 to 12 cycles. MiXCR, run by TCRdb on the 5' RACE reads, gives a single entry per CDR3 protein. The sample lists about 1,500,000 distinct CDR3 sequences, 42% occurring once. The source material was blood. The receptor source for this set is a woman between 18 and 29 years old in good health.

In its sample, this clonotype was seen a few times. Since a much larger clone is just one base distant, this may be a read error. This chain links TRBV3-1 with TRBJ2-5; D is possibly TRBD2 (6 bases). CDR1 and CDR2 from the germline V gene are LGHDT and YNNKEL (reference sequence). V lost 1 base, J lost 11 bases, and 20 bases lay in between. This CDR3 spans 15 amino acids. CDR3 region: CASSQVRLGGDEQYF. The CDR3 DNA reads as TGTGCCAGCAGCCAAGTGAGACTAGGAGGCGATGAGCAGTACTTC.

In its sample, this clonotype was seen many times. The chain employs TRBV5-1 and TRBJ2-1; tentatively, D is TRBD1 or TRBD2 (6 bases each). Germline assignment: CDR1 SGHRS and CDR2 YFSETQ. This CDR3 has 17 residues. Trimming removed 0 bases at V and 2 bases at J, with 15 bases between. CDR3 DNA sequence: TGCGCCAGCAGCTTGGCCCCCGGGGGCATTACCTACAATGAGCAGTTCTTC. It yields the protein CASSLAPGGITYNEQFF.

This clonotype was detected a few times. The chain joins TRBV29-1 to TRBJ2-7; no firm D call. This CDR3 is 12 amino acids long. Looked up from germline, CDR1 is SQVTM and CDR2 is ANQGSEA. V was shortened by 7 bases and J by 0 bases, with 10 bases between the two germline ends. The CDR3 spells CSAAISSYEQYF. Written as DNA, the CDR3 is TGCAGCGCCGCTATAAGCTCCTACGAGCAGTACTTC.

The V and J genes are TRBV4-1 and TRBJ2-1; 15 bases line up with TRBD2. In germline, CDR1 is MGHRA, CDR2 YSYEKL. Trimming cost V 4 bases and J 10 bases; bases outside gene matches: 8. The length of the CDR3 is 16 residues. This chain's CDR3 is CASSPWTSGRAEEQFF. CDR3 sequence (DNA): TGCGCCAGCAGCCCCTGGACTAGCGGGAGGGCGGAGGAGCAGTTCTTC.

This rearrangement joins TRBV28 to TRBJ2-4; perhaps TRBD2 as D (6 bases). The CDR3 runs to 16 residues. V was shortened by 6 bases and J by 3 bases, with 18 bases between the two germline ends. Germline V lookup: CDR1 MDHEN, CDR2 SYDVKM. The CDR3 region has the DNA TGTGCCAGCAGCCTCGCTGGAGGGCGGGGCAAAAACATTCAGTACTTC. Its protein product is CASSLAGGRGKNIQYF. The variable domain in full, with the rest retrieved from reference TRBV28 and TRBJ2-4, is DVKVTQSSRYLVKRTGEKVFLECVQDMDHENMFWYRQDPGLGLRLIYFSYDVKMKEKGDIPEGYSVSREKKERFSLILESASTNQTSMYLCASSLAGGRGKNIQYFGAGTRLSVL.

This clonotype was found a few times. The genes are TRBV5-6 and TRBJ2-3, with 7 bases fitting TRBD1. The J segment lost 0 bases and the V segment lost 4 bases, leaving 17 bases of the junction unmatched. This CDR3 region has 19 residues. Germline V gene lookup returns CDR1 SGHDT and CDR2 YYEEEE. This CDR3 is CASSRGIPGGTPSTDTQYF. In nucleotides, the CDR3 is TGTGCCAGCAGCCGCGGAATCCCAGGGGGTACTCCTAGCACAGATACGCAGTATTTT.

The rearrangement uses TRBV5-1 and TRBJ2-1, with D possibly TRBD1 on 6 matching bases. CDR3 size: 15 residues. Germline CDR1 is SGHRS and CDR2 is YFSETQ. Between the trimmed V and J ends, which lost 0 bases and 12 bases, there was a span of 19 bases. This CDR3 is CASSLGDQLMTGQFF. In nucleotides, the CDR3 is TGCGCCAGCAGCTTGGGGGACCAACTAATGACAGGGCAGTTCTTC. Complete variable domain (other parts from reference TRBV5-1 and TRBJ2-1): KAGVTQTPRYLIKTRGQQVTLSCSPISGHRSVSWYQQTPGQGLQFLFEYFSETQRNKGNFPGRFSGRQFSNSRSEMNVSTLELGDSALYLCASSLGDQLMTGQFFGPGTRLTVL.

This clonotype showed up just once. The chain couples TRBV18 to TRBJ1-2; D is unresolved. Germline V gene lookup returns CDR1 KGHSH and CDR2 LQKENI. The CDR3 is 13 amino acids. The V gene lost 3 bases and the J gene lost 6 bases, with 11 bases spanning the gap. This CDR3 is CASSPVVQDGYTF. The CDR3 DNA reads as TGTGCCAGCTCACCTGTGGTTCAGGATGGCTACACCTTC.

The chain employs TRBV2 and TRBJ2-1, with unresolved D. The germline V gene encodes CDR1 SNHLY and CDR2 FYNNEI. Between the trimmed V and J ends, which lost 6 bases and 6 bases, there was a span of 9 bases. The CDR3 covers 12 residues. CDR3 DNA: TGTGCCAGCAGATTTAGTAGCAATGAGCAGTTCTTC. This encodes CASRFSSNEQFF.

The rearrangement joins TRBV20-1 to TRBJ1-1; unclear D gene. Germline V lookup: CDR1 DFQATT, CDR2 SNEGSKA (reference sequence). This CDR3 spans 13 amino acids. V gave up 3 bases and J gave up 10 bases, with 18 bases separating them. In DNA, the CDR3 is TGCAGTGCTAGGGGCCAGGAGTTTAAAGGAGCTTTCTTT. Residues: CSARGQEFKGAFF.

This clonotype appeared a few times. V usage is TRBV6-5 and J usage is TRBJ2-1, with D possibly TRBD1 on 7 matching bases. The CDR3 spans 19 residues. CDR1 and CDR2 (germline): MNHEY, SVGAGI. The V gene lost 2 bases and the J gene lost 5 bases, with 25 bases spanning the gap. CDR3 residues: CASSYLGTAPRETNNEQFF. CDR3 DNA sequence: TGTGCCAGCAGTTACCTGGGGACAGCTCCTCGGGAGACCAACAATGAGCAGTTCTTC.

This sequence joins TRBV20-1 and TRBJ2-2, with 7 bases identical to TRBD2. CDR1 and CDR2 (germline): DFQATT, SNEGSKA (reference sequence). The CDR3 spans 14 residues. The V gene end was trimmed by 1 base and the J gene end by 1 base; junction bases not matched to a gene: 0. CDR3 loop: CSARGEGNTGELFF. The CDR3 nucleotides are TGCAGTGCTAGAGGGGAGGGGAACACCGGGGAGCTGTTTTTT.

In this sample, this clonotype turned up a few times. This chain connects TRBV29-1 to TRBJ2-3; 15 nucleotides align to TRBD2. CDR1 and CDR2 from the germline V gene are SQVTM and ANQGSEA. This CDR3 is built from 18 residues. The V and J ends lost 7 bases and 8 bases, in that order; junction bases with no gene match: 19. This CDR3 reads CSAQTPGTSGGLASTQYF. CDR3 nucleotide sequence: TGCAGCGCCCAAACGCCCGGGACTAGCGGGGGGTTAGCTTCTACGCAGTATTTT.

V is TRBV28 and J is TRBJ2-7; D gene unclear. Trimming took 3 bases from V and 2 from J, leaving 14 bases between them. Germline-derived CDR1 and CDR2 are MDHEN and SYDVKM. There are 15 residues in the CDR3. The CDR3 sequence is CASSLSTPIAYEQYF. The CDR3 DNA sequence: TGTGCCAGCAGTTTGTCGACTCCCATCGCCTACGAGCAGTACTTC.

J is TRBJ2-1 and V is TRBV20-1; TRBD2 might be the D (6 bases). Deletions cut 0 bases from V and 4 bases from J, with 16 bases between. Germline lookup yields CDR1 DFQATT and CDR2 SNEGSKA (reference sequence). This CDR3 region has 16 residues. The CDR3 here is CSARDGASARYNEQFF. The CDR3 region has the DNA TGCAGTGCTAGAGATGGGGCTAGCGCGCGATACAATGAGCAGTTCTTC.

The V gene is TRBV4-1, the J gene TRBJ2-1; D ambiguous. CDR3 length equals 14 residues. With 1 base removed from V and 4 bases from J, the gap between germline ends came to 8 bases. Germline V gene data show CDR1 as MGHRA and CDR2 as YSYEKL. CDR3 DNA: TGCGCCAGCAGCCAAGCGGTAGCTTACAATGAGCAGTTCTTC. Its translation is CASSQAVAYNEQFF.

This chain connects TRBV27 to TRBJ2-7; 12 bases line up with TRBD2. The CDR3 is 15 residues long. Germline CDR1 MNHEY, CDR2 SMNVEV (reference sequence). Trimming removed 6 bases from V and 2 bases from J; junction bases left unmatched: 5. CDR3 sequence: CASRLRLAGAYEQYF. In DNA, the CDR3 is TGTGCCAGCAGACTTCGACTAGCGGGAGCCTACGAGCAGTACTTC.

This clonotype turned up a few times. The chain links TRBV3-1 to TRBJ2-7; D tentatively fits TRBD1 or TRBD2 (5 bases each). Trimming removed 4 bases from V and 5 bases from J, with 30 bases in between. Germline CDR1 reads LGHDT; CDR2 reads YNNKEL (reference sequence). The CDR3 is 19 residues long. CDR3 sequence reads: CASSPTLSGIGAASHEQYF. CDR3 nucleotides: TGTGCCAGCAGCCCCACTTTATCTGGCATCGGGGCAGCTTCCCACGAGCAGTACTTC.

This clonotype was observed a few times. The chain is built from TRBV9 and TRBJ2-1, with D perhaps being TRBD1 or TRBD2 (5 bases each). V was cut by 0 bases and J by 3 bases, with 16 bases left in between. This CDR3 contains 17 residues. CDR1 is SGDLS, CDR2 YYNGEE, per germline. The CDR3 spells CASSVGGGGADYNEQFF. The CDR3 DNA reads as TGTGCCAGCAGCGTAGGGGGCGGAGGAGCTGACTACAATGAGCAGTTCTTC.

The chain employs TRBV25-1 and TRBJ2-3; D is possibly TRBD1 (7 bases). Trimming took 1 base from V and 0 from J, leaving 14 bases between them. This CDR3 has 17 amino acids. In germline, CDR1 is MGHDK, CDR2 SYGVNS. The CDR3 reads CASSESAGGPSTDTQYF. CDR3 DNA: TGTGCCAGCAGTGAATCGGCAGGGGGGCCTAGCACAGATACGCAGTATTTT.

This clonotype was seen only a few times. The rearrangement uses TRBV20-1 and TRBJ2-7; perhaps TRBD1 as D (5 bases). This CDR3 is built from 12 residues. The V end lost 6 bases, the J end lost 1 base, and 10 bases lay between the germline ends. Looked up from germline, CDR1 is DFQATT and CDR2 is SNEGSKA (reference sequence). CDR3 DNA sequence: TGCAGTGCAAAGGACATTTCCTACGAGCAGTACTTC. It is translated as CSAKDISYEQYF.